These T cell receptor beta chains were read from a single sample in a study of blood T cell repertoires in COVID-19. Here immunoSEQ multiplex PCR was the method, and the copy in TCRdb shows in-frame clones only, minus some. The sample comprises just under 300,000 clones, 70% to 90% of which are singletons, and over 1% rests with the top ten. The material sequenced was peripheral blood. These TCRs come from a man aged 65 to 85 with acute or convalescent COVID-19. CDR3s include the opening cysteine and the closing phenylalanine or tryptophan. The D gene is left open where the match is weak. Only some rows state a clone size, as once, few, many or a class for expanded clones.

j_gene,d_gene,v_gene,abundance,CDR3aa,CDR3nt
TRBJ2-1,TRBD1,TRBV14,-,CASSQWSGTGAYNEQFF,TGTGCCAGCAGCCAATGGAGCGGGACAGGGGCCTACAATGAGCAGTTCTTC
TRBJ2-3,-,TRBV5-6,-,CASSLPLPGTYTDTQYF,TGTGCCAGCAGCTTGCCCTTACCCGGGACTTACACAGATACGCAGTATTTT
TRBJ1-5,TRBD1,TRBV12-3/TRBV12-4,-,CASTGDRNQPQHF,TGTGCCAGCACCGGGGACAGGAATCAGCCCCAGCATTTT
TRBJ2-3,TRBD2,TRBV5-1,-,CASQRGEADTQYF,TGCGCCAGCCAACGGGGGGAGGCGGATACGCAGTATTTT
TRBJ1-4,-,TRBV27,-,CASRRGSANEKLFF,TGTGCCAGCAGGCGGGGCTCCGCTAATGAAAAACTGTTTTTT
TRBJ2-1,-,TRBV4-2,-,CASSQGLPGAGANNEQFF,TGTGCCAGCAGCCAAGGCCTTCCCGGTGCAGGGGCCAACAATGAGCAGTTCTTC
TRBJ2-3,-,TRBV7-2,-,CASSSQGGDTQYF,TGTGCCAGCAGCTCACAGGGTGGGGATACGCAGTATTTT
TRBJ2-4,-,TRBV4-2,-,CASSQERKNIQYF,TGTGCCAGCAGCCAAGAACGGAAAAACATTCAGTACTTC
TRBJ1-4,TRBD1,TRBV5-1,-,CASSFRQGDEKLFF,TGCGCCAGCAGCTTTCGACAGGGGGATGAAAAACTGTTTTTT
TRBJ1-2,-,TRBV9,-,CASSEGVLITF,TGTGCCAGCAGCGAAGGGGTCTTGATCACCTTC
TRBJ2-5,-,TRBV24-1,-,CATSDRGQNGETQYF,TGTGCCACCAGTGATCGTGGACAAAATGGGGAGACCCAGTACTTC
TRBJ2-3,-,TRBV5-1,once,CASSLGLGGTDTQYF,TGCGCCAGCAGCTTGGGACTAGGAGGCACAGATACGCAGTATTTT
TRBJ2-6,TRBD1,TRBV30,-,CAWTKRGRSGANVLTF,TGTGCCTGGACCAAGAGGGGGCGGTCTGGGGCCAACGTCCTGACTTTC
TRBJ2-7,TRBD2,TRBV11-2,-,CASSLVSAGGYYEQYF,TGTGCCAGCAGCTTAGTATCAGCGGGGGGTTACTACGAGCAGTACTTC
TRBJ2-5,TRBD2,TRBV18,-,CASSPPRGETQYF,TGTGCCAGCTCACCACCGCGGGGGGAGACCCAGTACTTC
TRBJ2-1,TRBD1,TRBV3-1/TRBV3-2,-,CASSQDRTGRQFF,TGTGCCAGCAGCCAAGATCGGACAGGGCGGCAGTTCTTC
TRBJ2-1,TRBD2,TRBV27,-,CASSLEGWTSGPRTYNEQFF,TGTGCCAGCAGTTTAGAGGGGTGGACTAGCGGGCCGAGGACCTACAATGAGCAGTTCTTC
TRBJ2-1,-,TRBV6-1,-,CASSEHGTNYNEQFF,TGTGCCAGCAGTGAACACGGGACAAATTACAATGAGCAGTTCTTC
TRBJ2-7,TRBD2,TRBV6-5,-,CASSYSTSASYEQYF,TGTGCCAGCAGTTACTCAACTAGCGCCTCCTACGAGCAGTACTTC
TRBJ1-1,-,TRBV7-2,once,CASSSGGSLNTEAFF,TGTGCCAGCAGCTCCGGTGGGAGTCTGAACACTGAAGCTTTCTTT
TRBJ2-7,TRBD2,TRBV2,-,CASKNSGTSYEQYF,TGTGCCAGCAAGAATAGCGGGACCTCCTACGAGCAGTACTTC
TRBJ1-5,TRBD1,TRBV24-1,-,CATGQGNNQPQHF,TGTGCCACCGGACAGGGGAACAATCAGCCCCAGCATTTT
TRBJ2-1,-,TRBV5-1,-,CASRSSGWNEQFF,TGCGCCAGCAGGAGTTCGGGATGGAATGAGCAGTTCTTC
TRBJ1-1,-,TRBV3-1/TRBV3-2,-,CASSQAGWDTEAFF,TGTGCCAGCAGCCAAGCGGGATGGGACACTGAAGCTTTCTTT
TRBJ2-2,TRBD2,TRBV4-3,-,CASSLHLAGADTGELFF,TGCGCCAGCAGCCTCCACCTAGCGGGGGCGGACACCGGGGAGCTGTTTTTT
TRBJ2-4,TRBD1,TRBV10-3,-,CAISGTGSNIQYF,TGTGCCATCAGTGGGACAGGGAGCAACATTCAGTACTTC
TRBJ2-7,TRBD1,TRBV5-4,-,CASMPTTGGNYEQYF,TGTGCCAGCATGCCTACGACAGGGGGAAACTACGAGCAGTACTTC
TRBJ1-3,-,TRBV5-4,-,CASSIRTTDTIYF,TGTGCCAGCAGCATCCGGACTACGGACACCATATATTTT
TRBJ2-6,-,TRBV5-1,-,CASSLQGAGANVLTF,TGCGCCAGCAGCTTGCAGGGCGCTGGGGCCAACGTCCTGACTTTC
TRBJ1-1,-,TRBV7-2,-,CASKQRMQGEEAFF,TGTGCCAGCAAGCAGAGGATGCAGGGTGAGGAAGCTTTCTTT
TRBJ1-4,TRBD1,TRBV4-2,-,CASSQVTGVGEKLFF,TGTGCCAGCAGCCAAGTTACAGGGGTGGGTGAAAAACTGTTTTTT
TRBJ1-2,-,TRBV3-1/TRBV3-2,few,CASSHNLAGANYGYTF,TGTGCCAGCAGCCACAATCTGGCGGGGGCCAACTATGGCTACACCTTC
TRBJ2-3,-,TRBV6-5,few,CASRPGGEDTQYF,TGTGCCAGCAGGCCTGGCGGGGAAGATACGCAGTATTTT
TRBJ1-4,TRBD1,TRBV7-9,-,CASSLSGTADEKLFF,TGTGCCAGCAGCTTATCGGGGACAGCTGATGAAAAACTGTTTTTT
TRBJ1-3,-,TRBV30,-,CAWSRSSGAGNTIYF,TGTGCCTGGAGTCGTAGCTCGGGTGCTGGAAACACCATATATTTT
TRBJ2-7,TRBD1,TRBV4-3,-,CASSQGDRSSYEQYF,TGCGCCAGCAGCCAAGGGGACAGGAGCTCCTACGAGCAGTACTTC
TRBJ2-3,-,TRBV3-1/TRBV3-2,-,CASSQTTGRSTDTQYF,TGTGCCAGCAGCCAAACGACCGGGAGAAGCACAGATACGCAGTATTTT
TRBJ2-7,-,TRBV10-1,-,CASSDRSGLNPYEQYF,TGCGCCAGCAGTGACCGTTCGGGACTCAACCCCTACGAGCAGTACTTC
TRBJ1-2,-,TRBV27,-,CASSLGQGAYGYTF,TGTGCCAGCAGTTTGGGTCAGGGTGCCTATGGCTACACCTTC
TRBJ1-2,TRBD1,TRBV10-3,-,CAISVGTGGTYGYTF,TGTGCCATCAGTGTCGGGACAGGGGGGACCTATGGCTACACCTTC
TRBJ2-5,-,TRBV7-8,-,CASSSRTVRGETQYF,TGTGCCAGCAGCTCCCGGACAGTTAGGGGGGAGACCCAGTACTTC
TRBJ2-7,TRBD2,TRBV4-3,-,CASSQDPGGDYEQYF,TGCGCCAGCAGCCAAGACCCGGGGGGGGACTACGAGCAGTACTTC
TRBJ1-1,-,TRBV7-8,few,CASRLDRQNTEAFF,TGTGCCAGCAGATTGGACAGACAGAACACTGAAGCTTTCTTT
TRBJ1-4,TRBD1,TRBV5-5,-,CASSSRQGAEKLFF,TGTGCCAGCAGCTCTAGACAGGGCGCTGAAAAACTGTTTTTT
TRBJ1-1,TRBD1,TRBV7-2,-,CASSLGFSDRGLEAFF,TGTGCCAGCAGCTTAGGTTTCTCCGACAGGGGGCTCGAAGCTTTCTTT
TRBJ2-4,TRBD2,TRBV6-2/TRBV6-3,-,CASSPWPGLDINIQYF,TGTGCCAGCAGTCCCTGGCCAGGACTAGATATAAACATTCAGTACTTC
TRBJ2-1,TRBD2,TRBV30,-,CAWGASGPNEQFF,TGTGCCTGGGGAGCTAGCGGCCCTAATGAGCAGTTCTTC
TRBJ2-5,TRBD1,TRBV5-8,-,CASSSPAGGTETQYF,TGTGCCAGCAGCTCCCCGGCAGGGGGCACGGAGACCCAGTACTTC
TRBJ2-2,TRBD2,TRBV28,-,CATKRAGVGTGELFF,TGTGCCACCAAGAGAGCGGGAGTCGGCACCGGGGAGCTGTTTTTT
TRBJ2-1,-,TRBV7-2,-,CASSRPGPGGSEQFF,TGTGCCAGCAGCCGCCCTGGACCCGGAGGTTCGGAGCAGTTCTTC
TRBJ2-3,-,TRBV9,-,CASSSGPGERDDPGDTQYF,TGTGCCAGCAGCTCCGGGCCGGGGGAGCGAGACGATCCCGGGGATACGCAGTATTTT
TRBJ2-7,TRBD2,TRBV11-3,-,CASSIGGGEGEQYF,TGTGCCAGCAGCATCGGCGGGGGGGAAGGCGAGCAGTACTTC
TRBJ2-7,TRBD1,TRBV5-1,-,CASSLRTGGDEQYF,TGCGCCAGCAGCTTGAGGACAGGGGGGGACGAGCAGTACTTC
TRBJ2-1,TRBD2,TRBV30,-,CAWSRVAGVINEQFF,TGTGCCTGGAGCCGAGTAGCGGGAGTAATCAATGAGCAGTTCTTC
TRBJ1-6,-,TRBV15,few,CATSRDKPYSPLHF,TGTGCCACCAGCAGAGATAAGCCGTACTCACCCCTCCACTTT
TRBJ1-5,-,TRBV28,-,CASTDFGNQPQHF,TGTGCCAGCACGGACTTTGGCAATCAGCCCCAGCATTTT
TRBJ1-6,TRBD1,TRBV7-9,few,CASSTDRGGSPLHF,TGTGCCAGCAGCACAGACAGGGGCGGTTCACCCCTCCACTTT